Presented here are 9 T cell receptor beta chains from one specimen sequenced in a study of regulatory dendritic cells for organ transplantation. Measured with immunoSEQ multiplex PCR; TCRdb has only the in-frame clones, and not every one. This repertoire shows over 9,000 clones, roughly 70% found once; its top ten account for 18%. The sequenced material came from memory CD8+ T cells from blood. Indicated subset: CD45RO+ memory T cells. The receptors were sampled from a human donor in good health.

This clone was seen only a few times. This chain joins TRBV18 and TRBJ1-1; D unclear. The V gene's germline CDR1 is KGHSH and CDR2 LQKENI. This CDR3 spans 15 amino acids. Trimming stripped 3 bases from V and 0 bases from J, with 11 bases between. The chain's CDR3 is CASSPMEILNTEAFF. In DNA form, the CDR3 reads TGTGCCAGCTCACCCATGGAGATATTGAACACTGAAGCTTTCTTT.

This chain links TRBV4-3 with TRBJ2-7; 8 bases align to TRBD1. Germline V gene data show CDR1 as LGHNA and CDR2 as YSLEER. V trimming: 0 bases; J trimming: 4 bases; junction bases outside the gene matches: 5. The CDR3 has 15 residues. CDR3 DNA sequence: TGCGCCAGCAGCCAAGATTCAGGACAGGGTTACGAGCAGTACTTC. It specifies CASSQDSGQGYEQYF.

V gene TRBV15 combines with J gene TRBJ2-3; D gene unclear. Germline V gives CDR1 LNHNV, CDR2 YYDKDF (reference sequence). The V end lost 2 bases, the J end lost 2 bases, and 11 bases lay between the germline ends. The CDR3 has 15 amino acids. The CDR3 loop reads CATSRHTSITDTQYF. The DNA for the CDR3 is TGTGCCACCAGCAGACACACCTCTATCACAGATACGCAGTATTTT.

The CDR3 DNA follows: TGTGCCAGCAGTTACTCCGGGGCAAACTATGGCTACACCTTC. This sequence encodes CASSYSGANYGYTF. J is TRBJ1-2 and V is TRBV6-5; possibly TRBD1 for D (5 bases). The CDR3 covers 14 residues. The V and J ends lost 0 bases and 2 bases respectively, with 7 bases between them. CDR1 is MNHEY and CDR2 is SVGAGI in the germline V gene.

The V and J genes are TRBV28 and TRBJ2-7; D call uncertain. V gave up 3 bases and J gave up 7 bases, with 7 bases separating them. Germline lookup yields CDR1 MDHEN and CDR2 SYDVKM. CDR3 length equals 11 residues. Here the CDR3 DNA reads TGTGCCAGCAGTTTTTCCAGGGAGCAGTACTTC. Amino acids: CASSFSREQYF.

The V gene is TRBV5-4, the J gene TRBJ1-6, with D uncertain. V gave up 0 bases and J gave up 7 bases, with 11 bases separating them. The CDR3 runs 15 residues. CDR1 SGHNT and CDR2 YYREEE come from the germline V gene (reference sequence). The CDR3 DNA sequence: TGTGCCAGCAGCTTGGTATACGGAGGGAATTCACCCCTCCACTTT. Its translation is CASSLVYGGNSPLHF.

V usage is TRBV4-2 and J usage is TRBJ2-7; 8 bases map to TRBD2. Per germline, CDR1 LGHNA and CDR2 YNFKEQ. The CDR3 consists of 17 residues. The V and J ends lost 0 bases and 4 bases, in that order; junction bases with no gene match: 11. Here the CDR3 reads CASSQEAQTSAMYEQYF. CDR3 in DNA: TGTGCCAGCAGCCAAGAGGCCCAGACTAGCGCGATGTACGAGCAGTACTTC.

The chain recombines TRBV19 with TRBJ2-7; D may correspond to TRBD1 or TRBD2 (5 bases each). V gave up 4 bases and J gave up 2 bases, with 12 bases separating them. The CDR3 is 14 residues long. Per germline, CDR1 LNHDA and CDR2 SQIVND (reference sequence). The CDR3 sequence: CASSTWDQTYEQYF. The CDR3 DNA reads TGTGCCAGTAGTACCTGGGACCAGACCTACGAGCAGTACTTC. Based on the CDR3 plus reference TRBV19 and TRBJ2-7, the full variable domain is DGGITQSPKYLFRKEGQNVTLSCEQNLNHDAMYWYRQDPGQGLRLIYYSQIVNDFQKGDIAEGYSVSREKKESFPLTVTSAQKNPTAFYLCASSTWDQTYEQYFGPGTRLTVT.

This clone is a singleton in its sample. The genes are TRBV7-8 and TRBJ2-7; unclear D gene. The CDR3 totals 13 residues. Germline CDR1 is SGHVS and CDR2 is FQNEAQ. V was clipped by 1 base and J by 7 bases, with 11 bases between them. The CDR3 loop is CASSLEVGLEQYF. CDR3 nucleotide sequence: TGTGCCAGCAGCTTAGAAGTAGGGTTGGAGCAGTACTTC.